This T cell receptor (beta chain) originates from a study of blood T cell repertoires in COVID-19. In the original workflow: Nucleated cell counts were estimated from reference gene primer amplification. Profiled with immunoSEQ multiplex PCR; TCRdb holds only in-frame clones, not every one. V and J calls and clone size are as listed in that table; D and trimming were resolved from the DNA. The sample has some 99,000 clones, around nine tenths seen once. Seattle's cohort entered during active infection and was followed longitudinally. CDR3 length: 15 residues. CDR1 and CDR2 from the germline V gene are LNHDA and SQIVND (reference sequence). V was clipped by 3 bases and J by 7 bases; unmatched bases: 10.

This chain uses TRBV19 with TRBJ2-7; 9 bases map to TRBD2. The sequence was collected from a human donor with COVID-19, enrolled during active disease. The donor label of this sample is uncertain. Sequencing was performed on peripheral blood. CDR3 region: CASSIGSLTSGEQYF. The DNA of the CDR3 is TGTGCCAGTAGTATTGGATCGTTGACTAGCGGTGAGCAGTACTTC. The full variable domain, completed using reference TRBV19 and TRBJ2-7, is DGGITQSPKYLFRKEGQNVTLSCEQNLNHDAMYWYRQDPGQGLRLIYYSQIVNDFQKGDIAEGYSVSREKKESFPLTVTSAQKNPTAFYLCASSIGSLTSGEQYFGPGTRLTVT.